These 31 T cell receptor beta chains were sequenced from one sample in a study of T-cell reconstitution after alpha-beta-depleted transplantation in children. TCRbeta library preparation incorporated unique molecular identifiers. TCRdb re-called the PCR reads through MiXCR, storing one row per CDR3 protein. The sample holds about 240,000 distinct CDR3 sequences; about 25% are singletons and the top ten take approximately 2.5%. The sequencing here drew on PBMCs, taken before TCRalphabeta/CD19-depleted stem cell transplant. These receptors all come from a girl aged 2-10 years with Fanconi anemia, due to receive a stem cell transplant.

The rearrangement joins TRBV9 to TRBJ1-6; no definite D call. This CDR3 comprises 14 residues. V was trimmed by 3 bases and J by 0 bases, leaving 4 bases between them. The germline gives CDR1 SGDLS, CDR2 YYNGEE. The chain's CDR3 is CASSGSSYNSPLHF. DNA for the CDR3: TGTGCCAGCAGCGGTTCCTCCTATAATTCACCCCTCCACTTT. The full variable domain, with the rest looked up from reference TRBV9 and TRBJ1-6, is DSGVTQTPKHLITATGQRVTLRCSPRSGDLSVYWYQQSLDQGLQFLIQYYNGEERAKGNILERFSAQQFPDLHSELNLSSLELGDSALYFCASSGSSYNSPLHFGNGTRLTVT.

The rearrangement uses TRBV20-1 and TRBJ2-2, with D maybe TRBD2 (6 bases). The CDR3 is made up of 15 amino acids. Germline V gene data show CDR1 as DFQATT and CDR2 as SNEGSKA (reference sequence). The V and J ends lost 4 bases and 3 bases respectively, with 15 bases between them. The CDR3 bases are TGCAGTGCTAACACAGGAGGGCTCTACACCGGGGAGCTGTTTTTT. Protein: CSANTGGLYTGELFF.

This clonotype was detected ten times or more. The CDR3 loop is CASSATGGPSTGELFF. The CDR3 bases are TGTGCCAGCAGTGCCACAGGGGGCCCTAGCACCGGGGAGCTGTTTTTT. The genes are TRBV12-3 or TRBV12-4 and TRBJ2-2; 9 bases are a match to TRBD1. The CDR3 runs 16 residues. V trimming: 5 bases; J trimming: 4 bases; junction bases outside the gene matches: 8.

The chain is built from TRBV21-1 and TRBJ2-2; the table's D gene call, TRBD1, was not cross checked with the DNA. TRBV21-1 is described as a pseudogene. The CDR3 is 15 amino acids. The CDR3 region is CASSKSPMTRGELFF. The CDR3 nucleotides read TGTGCCAGCAGCAAATCTCCGATGACCCGGGGGGAGCTGTTTTTT.

This clonotype has only a few counts. This rearrangement joins TRBV6-1 to TRBJ2-5, with 7 positions matching TRBD2. J was trimmed by 4 bases and V by 6 bases; bases with no gene match: 5. Germline assignment: CDR1 MNHNS and CDR2 SASEGT. The CDR3 is 13 amino acids. The CDR3 here is CASRQTSRETQYF. In nucleotides, the CDR3 is TGTGCCAGCAGGCAGACTAGCAGAGAGACCCAGTACTTC.

This clonotype has ten or more counts. The J gene is TRBJ2-2, the V gene TRBV15; D unresolved. V was cut by 3 bases and J by 5 bases, with 7 bases left in between. Germline assignment: CDR1 LNHNV and CDR2 YYDKDF (reference sequence). The CDR3 is 13 residues long. CDR3 nucleotide sequence: TGTGCCACCAGCAGGGTGAGGACCGGGGAGCTGTTTTTT. It yields the protein CATSRVRTGELFF.

About this clonotype: A junction boundary mismatches the germline segment, possibly from a read error. V usage is TRBV4-2 and J usage is TRBJ2-3; D remains ambiguous. CDR1 is LGHNA, CDR2 YNFKEQ, per germline. This CDR3 is 15 amino acids long. The CDR3 is CSSSQVPMVGYTQYF. The DNA for the CDR3 is TGTTCCAGCAGCCAAGTCCCAATGGTGGGTTATACGCAGTATTTT.

This clonotype was detected many times. The chain carries TRBV7-2 and TRBJ2-3, with 7 nucleotides matching TRBD2. Germline CDR1 reads SGHTA; CDR2 reads FQGNSA. CDR3 length equals 17 residues. The V gene end was trimmed by 4 bases and the J gene end by 7 bases; junction bases not matched to a gene: 17. CDR3 sequence: CASSYGDYRDTPNTQYF. Written as DNA, the CDR3 is TGTGCCAGCAGCTATGGGGACTACCGAGACACTCCGAATACGCAGTATTTT. The full variable domain, completed using reference TRBV7-2 and TRBJ2-3, is GAGVSQSPSNKVTEKGKDVELRCDPISGHTALYWYRQSLGQGLEFLIYFQGNSAPDKSGLPSDRFSAERTGGSVSTLTIQRTQQEDSAVYLCASSYGDYRDTPNTQYFGPGTRLTVL.

V is TRBV20-1 and J is TRBJ2-2; tentative D call: TRBD2 (5 bases). Between the trimmed V and J ends, which lost 0 bases and 4 bases, there was a span of 9 bases. This CDR3 region has 14 residues. Per the germline V gene, CDR1 is DFQATT and CDR2 is SNEGSKA (reference sequence). CDR3 sequence reads: CSARDPRGTGELFF. CDR3 in DNA: TGCAGTGCTAGAGACCCTCGGGGCACCGGGGAGCTGTTTTTT.

This sequence joins TRBV6-1 and TRBJ2-6; maybe TRBD1 (6 bases). The ends were cut back, 8 bases at V and 0 bases at J, with 20 bases in the middle. The CDR3 extends over 18 amino acids. The germline V gene has CDR1 MNHNS and CDR2 SASEGT. The CDR3 DNA sequence: TGTGCCAGCTTAAGGGGGAGTAAAGACTCCTCTGGGGCCAACGTCCTGACTTTC. It translates to CASLRGSKDSSGANVLTF.

This chain joins TRBV6-2 or TRBV6-3 and TRBJ2-7; weak D call: TRBD2 (6 bases). Germline V CDR1 and CDR2: MNHEY, SVGEGT. Trimming took 2 bases from V and 0 from J, leaving 8 bases between them. This CDR3 region has 14 residues. The CDR3 DNA sequence: TGTGCCAGCAGTTACGCGGGGAGCTCCTACGAGCAGTACTTC. Protein sequence: CASSYAGSSYEQYF.

This chain connects TRBV18 to TRBJ2-5; TRBD2 agrees at 8 bases. The V gene end was trimmed by 3 bases and the J gene end by 2 bases; junction bases not matched to a gene: 8. The CDR3 has 16 amino acids. In germline, CDR1 is KGHSH, CDR2 LQKENI. In DNA form, the CDR3 reads TGTGCCAGCTCACCGATCCACTCGGGAGGGCAAGAGACCCAGTACTTC. This sequence encodes CASSPIHSGGQETQYF.

This clonotype was picked up a small number of times. The chain employs TRBV7-6 and TRBJ1-4; D unresolved. V lost 2 bases, J lost 5 bases, and 9 bases lay in between. This CDR3 region has 14 residues. CDR1 is SGHVS and CDR2 is FNYEAQ in the germline V gene. CDR3 residues: CASSLTGGNEKLFF. CDR3 nucleotide sequence: TGTGCCAGCAGCTTAACGGGTGGGAATGAAAAACTGTTTTTT.

Ten or more counts support this clonotype. This chain links TRBV12-3 or TRBV12-4 with TRBJ2-7, with D unresolved. Trimming took off 3 bases at V and 3 bases at J, with 9 bases between the two ends. The length of the CDR3 is 13 residues. Here the CDR3 reads CASSFRQVYEQYF. CDR3 DNA sequence: TGTGCCAGCAGTTTTAGGCAGGTCTACGAGCAGTACTTC.

In its sample, this clonotype was seen a few times. The chain carries TRBV12-3 or TRBV12-4 and TRBJ2-1; D is possibly TRBD2 (7 bases). The CDR3 has 14 residues. The germline V and J ends were trimmed by 8 bases and 0 bases, with 11 bases remaining between them. CDR3 amino acids: CASEGGGSYNEQFF. The CDR3 region has the DNA TGTGCCAGCGAAGGGGGGGGCTCCTACAATGAGCAGTTCTTC.

V gene TRBV29-1 combines with J gene TRBJ2-7; 7 bases match TRBD1. V lost 6 bases to trimming and J lost 4 bases; unmatched junction nucleotides: 12. Germline V gene data show CDR1 as SQVTM and CDR2 as ANQGSEA. This CDR3 comprises 14 residues. This CDR3 is CSVVGTERLYEQYF. CDR3 in DNA: TGCAGCGTGGTCGGGACAGAGAGGTTATACGAGCAGTACTTC.

This clonotype was observed once. V and J are TRBV4-1 and TRBJ1-1, with no clear D. Between the trimmed V and J ends, which lost 2 bases and 1 base, there was a span of 11 bases. The CDR3 totals 15 residues. CDR1 is MGHRA and CDR2 is YSYEKL in the germline V gene. The CDR3 loop reads CASSQSSVWNTEAFF. CDR3 DNA sequence: TGCGCCAGCAGCCAATCTTCGGTATGGAACACTGAAGCTTTCTTT.

This clonotype has a count of ten or more. This CDR3 reads CASSDGTASNEQFF. CDR3 DNA: TGTGCCAGCAGCGACGGGACTGCGTCCAATGAGCAGTTCTTC. The gene calls are TRBV7-9 and TRBJ2-1, with TRBD2 as a possible D gene (6 bases). CDR1 and CDR2 from the germline V gene are SEHNR and FQNEAQ (reference sequence). This CDR3 contains 14 residues. V was clipped by 5 bases and J by 6 bases, with 14 bases between them.

The CDR3 loop reads CASSAAERQAYGYTF. The CDR3 coding sequence is TGTGCCAGCAGCGCCGCCGAAAGACAGGCCTATGGCTACACCTTC. V and J are TRBV9 and TRBJ1-2; D may be TRBD1 (6 bases). The V gene lost 3 bases and the J gene lost 4 bases, with 16 bases spanning the gap. The CDR3 length is 15 residues. Germline V gene lookup returns CDR1 SGDLS and CDR2 YYNGEE.

In this sample, this clonotype turned up many times. The chain recombines TRBV29-1 with TRBJ2-1; TRBD1 is a possible D gene (5 bases). V gave up 4 bases and J gave up 3 bases, with 10 bases separating them. From germline, CDR1 is SQVTM and CDR2 ANQGSEA. CDR3 length: 13 residues. The CDR3 region is CSVAGLFYNEQFF. Written as DNA, the CDR3 is TGCAGCGTTGCAGGGCTTTTCTACAATGAGCAGTTCTTC.

The V gene is TRBV20-1, the J gene TRBJ1-2, with D uncertain. CDR3 size: 12 residues. Germline lookup yields CDR1 DFQATT and CDR2 SNEGSKA (reference sequence). V lost 3 bases and J lost 0, with 5 bases in between. The CDR3 reads CSARAANYGYTF. DNA for the CDR3: TGCAGTGCTAGGGCAGCTAACTATGGCTACACCTTC.

This clonotype came up many times. The chain has TRBV5-1 and TRBJ2-6; no definite D call. The germline V gene encodes CDR1 SGHRS and CDR2 YFSETQ. The CDR3 is made up of 15 amino acids. The V gene lost 0 bases and the J gene lost 0 bases, with 4 bases spanning the gap. Here the CDR3 reads CASSLGNSGANVLTF. The CDR3 DNA reads TGCGCCAGCAGCTTGGGGAACTCTGGGGCCAACGTCCTGACTTTC. Full variable domain (remainder filled in from reference TRBV5-1 and TRBJ2-6): KAGVTQTPRYLIKTRGQQVTLSCSPISGHRSVSWYQQTPGQGLQFLFEYFSETQRNKGNFPGRFSGRQFSNSRSEMNVSTLELGDSALYLCASSLGNSGANVLTFGAGSRLTVL.

CDR3 sequence reads: CASSTQGARTKFSGANVLTF. The CDR3 DNA follows: TGTGCCAGCAGTACTCAGGGGGCCAGGACTAAGTTCTCTGGGGCCAACGTCCTGACTTTC. J is TRBJ2-6 and V is TRBV28; 8 nucleotides agree with TRBD1. Germline V gene data show CDR1 as MDHEN and CDR2 as SYDVKM. Germline trimming cut 5 bases from V and 0 bases from J; bases unmatched to any gene: 15. The CDR3 sequence is 20 residues long. The whole variable domain, remainder taken from reference TRBV28 and TRBJ2-6, is DVKVTQSSRYLVKRTGEKVFLECVQDMDHENMFWYRQDPGLGLRLIYFSYDVKMKEKGDIPEGYSVSREKKERFSLILESASTNQTSMYLCASSTQGARTKFSGANVLTFGAGSRLTVL.

This clonotype was observed at least ten times. The chain joins TRBV4-1 to TRBJ2-1; D remains ambiguous. This CDR3 is 13 amino acids long. V lost 1 base and J lost 4, with 5 bases in between. Germline CDR1 reads MGHRA; CDR2 reads YSYEKL. The CDR3 sequence: CASSQAEYNEQFF. The DNA for the CDR3 is TGCGCCAGCAGCCAAGCAGAATACAATGAGCAGTTCTTC.

This sequence joins TRBV18 and TRBJ2-7, with no clear D. Germline V gene lookup returns CDR1 KGHSH and CDR2 LQKENI. Trimming took 4 bases from V and 0 from J, leaving 13 bases between them. The CDR3 consists of 15 residues. This chain's CDR3 is CASSRNSVSSYEQYF. CDR3 DNA sequence: TGTGCCAGCTCACGTAACAGCGTAAGCTCCTACGAGCAGTACTTC.

The rearrangement links TRBV20-1 to TRBJ2-1, with D uncertain. CDR1 is DFQATT and CDR2 is SNEGSKA in the germline V gene (reference sequence). The CDR3 sequence is 12 residues long. The V gene lost 0 bases and the J gene lost 9 bases, with 9 bases spanning the gap. CDR3 region: CSARDHRVEQFF. The CDR3, as DNA: TGCAGTGCTAGAGATCATCGCGTTGAGCAGTTCTTC.

Here the CDR3 DNA reads TGTGCCAGCAGCCCCCAGGGCGTTCTTAACTACAATGAGCAGTTCTTC. Residues: CASSPQGVLNYNEQFF. This chain uses TRBV7-3 with TRBJ2-1, with D maybe TRBD1 (5 bases). From germline, CDR1 is SGHTA and CDR2 FQGTGA. CDR3 length: 16 amino acids. Trimming cost V 5 bases and J 3 bases, with 17 bases left between them. The variable domain in full, completed from reference TRBV7-3 and TRBJ2-1, reads GAGVSQTPSNKVTEKGKYVELRCDPISGHTALYWYRQSLGQGPEFLIYFQGTGAADDSGLPNDRFFAVRPEGSVSTLKIQRTERGDSAVYLCASSPQGVLNYNEQFFGPGTRLTVL.

This clonotype was detected ten times or more. The CDR3 DNA is TGTGCCAGCAGCTTAACTTCGGGCTCTGGGGCCAACGTCCTGACTTTC. Protein sequence: CASSLTSGSGANVLTF. The J gene is TRBJ2-6, the V gene TRBV7-3; unclear D gene. Germline values: CDR1 SGHTA, CDR2 FQGTGA. The V and J ends lost 0 bases and 0 bases respectively, with 6 bases between them. The CDR3 runs 16 residues.

This clonotype came up many times. J is TRBJ2-7 and V is TRBV25-1; the D is unclear. The CDR3 sequence is 13 residues long. Trimming took off 6 bases at V and 5 bases at J, with 14 bases between the two ends. Germline V gives CDR1 MGHDK, CDR2 SYGVNS. DNA for the CDR3: TGTGCCAGCAGGAAGGTCGGGTCTCACGAGCAGTACTTC. Protein product: CASRKVGSHEQYF.

The sample holds many counts of this clonotype. This chain connects TRBV4-1 to TRBJ1-5; no clear D gene. Germline CDR1 and CDR2: MGHRA and YSYEKL. Trimming took 0 bases from V and 7 from J, leaving 7 bases between them. The CDR3 spans 13 residues. The CDR3 region has the DNA TGCGCCAGCAGCCAAGATCTGGGGCAGCCCCAGCATTTT. Amino acid sequence: CASSQDLGQPQHF.

DNA of the CDR3: TGTGCCAGTAGCGCTAGATACGAGCAGTACGTC. Translating it yields CASSARYEQYV. The V call is TRBV28, the J call TRBJ2-7, with D possibly being TRBD2 (5 bases). This CDR3 is 11 amino acids long. The V gene lost 9 bases and the J gene lost 4 bases, with 10 bases spanning the gap. The germline V gene encodes CDR1 MDHEN and CDR2 SYDVKM.